One and the same sample provided the 12 T cell receptor beta chains below, sequenced in a study of cytomegalovirus exposure and HLA in healthy donors. With 60 Vbeta and 13 Jbeta primers, the PCR was carried out. Assay used: immunoSEQ multiplex PCR; TCRdb lists only in-frame clones, some missing. This table holds roughly 53,000 clones. Specimen: PBMCs. All receptors derive from a female donor in good health and CMV-seronegative.

The CDR3 region has the DNA TGTGCCAGCAGTGTAGCAGGGGGTAGGCGGCAGCCCCAGCATTTT. Translated: CASSVAGGRRQPQHF. V is TRBV6-1 and J is TRBJ1-5, with 7 nucleotides matching TRBD1. The germline V gene has CDR1 MNHNS and CDR2 SASEGT. J lost 7 bases, V lost 4 bases, and 10 bases had no gene match. The CDR3 extends over 15 amino acids.

The genes are TRBV4-2 and TRBJ1-2; the D is unclear. This CDR3 region has 16 residues. From germline, CDR1 is LGHNA and CDR2 YNFKEQ. The ends were cut back, 1 base at V and 4 bases at J, with 16 bases in the middle. The CDR3 protein is CASSQGSSVTVYGYTF. CDR3 nucleotides: TGTGCCAGCAGCCAAGGGTCTTCGGTCACCGTCTATGGCTACACCTTC.

V usage is TRBV7-6 and J usage is TRBJ2-3, with 8 bases lining up with TRBD2. CDR3 length: 16 residues. CDR1 and CDR2 from the germline V gene are SGHVS and FNYEAQ. Trimming took 5 bases from V and 4 from J; bases not matched to a gene: 11. The DNA for the CDR3 is TGTGCCAGCAGCCTCTATCTGAGCGGGAGAGCAGATACGCAGTATTTT. Its protein product is CASSLYLSGRADTQYF.

The genes are TRBV14 and TRBJ2-2, with D possibly matching TRBD2 (5 bases). In germline, CDR1 is SGHDN, CDR2 FVKESK. This CDR3 is built from 19 residues. V was clipped by 0 bases and J by 7 bases, with 24 bases between them. CDR3 amino acids: CASSQEALSGFKAVGELFF. The CDR3 nucleotides read TGTGCCAGCAGCCAAGAGGCCCTATCGGGTTTCAAAGCGGTCGGGGAGCTGTTTTTT.

The V call is TRBV30, the J call TRBJ2-7; D call uncertain. V was pared by 3 bases and J by 5 bases, with 8 bases between. Germline assignment: CDR1 GTSNPN and CDR2 SVGIG (reference sequence). The CDR3 is 11 amino acids. DNA for the CDR3: TGTGCCTGGAGCAACTACAACGAGCAGTACTTC. Translated, it gives CAWSNYNEQYF.

The V call is TRBV6-5, the J call TRBJ1-1; 10 nucleotides align to TRBD1. Germline V CDR1 and CDR2: MNHEY, SVGAGI. The CDR3 has 13 residues. V was clipped by 6 bases and J by 10 bases; unmatched bases: 8. Here the CDR3 reads CASRLGTGVLAFF. The CDR3 DNA follows: TGTGCCAGCAGACTCGGGACAGGGGTTCTAGCTTTCTTT.

V is TRBV30 and J is TRBJ2-1; D is perhaps TRBD2 (6 bases). The germline V gene encodes CDR1 GTSNPN and CDR2 SVGIG (reference sequence). With 3 bases removed from V and 3 bases from J, the gap between germline ends came to 18 bases. This CDR3 is 16 amino acids long. For the CDR3, the DNA is TGTGCCTGGAGCCGGGGCGGGGCGGGACTCTACAATGAGCAGTTCTTC. It specifies CAWSRGGAGLYNEQFF.

The CDR3 DNA sequence: TGTGCCACCAGCAGAGATTTCTCTACTAGCGGGGGGGGAGATACGCAGTATTTT. As protein: CATSRDFSTSGGGDTQYF. This chain joins TRBV15 and TRBJ2-3; 13 nucleotides match TRBD2. V lost 0 bases and J lost 5; bases outside the gene matches: 8. Looked up from germline, CDR1 is LNHNV and CDR2 is YYDKDF (reference sequence). The CDR3 is made up of 18 amino acids.

J is TRBJ2-5 and V is TRBV5-1; TRBD1 agrees at 8 bases. Germline assignment: CDR1 SGHRS and CDR2 YFSETQ. The trim removed 5 bases at V and 5 bases at J, leaving 8 bases unmatched. This CDR3 region has 14 residues. This CDR3 is CASSNQGAEETQYF. CDR3 DNA: TGCGCCAGCAGTAATCAGGGGGCTGAGGAGACCCAGTACTTC.

V is TRBV7-9 and J is TRBJ1-1; D remains ambiguous. V lost 3 bases to trimming and J lost 1 base, with 6 bases between them. Germline V CDR1 and CDR2: SEHNR, FQNEAQ (reference sequence). The CDR3 is 13 amino acids. This CDR3 reads CASSFSGNTEAFF. Here the CDR3 DNA reads TGTGCCAGCAGCTTTAGTGGGAACACTGAAGCTTTCTTT.

The rearrangement uses TRBV27 and TRBJ1-2; 7 nucleotides agree with TRBD1. Germline CDR1 MNHEY, CDR2 SMNVEV (reference sequence). The CDR3 totals 14 residues. With V trimmed by 6 bases and J by 2 bases, 6 bases remained unmatched. DNA for the CDR3: TGTGCCAGCAGACAGGGGCGCCGAAACTATGGCTACACCTTC. Encoded protein: CASRQGRRNYGYTF.

J is TRBJ2-3 and V is TRBV6-5, with D possibly being TRBD2 (7 bases). This CDR3 has 14 amino acids. The V gene lost 4 bases and the J gene lost 5 bases, with 13 bases spanning the gap. Germline V gene lookup returns CDR1 MNHEY and CDR2 SVGAGI. The CDR3 sequence is CASSFRGEGDTQYF. In nucleotides, the CDR3 is TGTGCCAGCAGTTTTAGGGGGGAGGGAGATACGCAGTATTTT.